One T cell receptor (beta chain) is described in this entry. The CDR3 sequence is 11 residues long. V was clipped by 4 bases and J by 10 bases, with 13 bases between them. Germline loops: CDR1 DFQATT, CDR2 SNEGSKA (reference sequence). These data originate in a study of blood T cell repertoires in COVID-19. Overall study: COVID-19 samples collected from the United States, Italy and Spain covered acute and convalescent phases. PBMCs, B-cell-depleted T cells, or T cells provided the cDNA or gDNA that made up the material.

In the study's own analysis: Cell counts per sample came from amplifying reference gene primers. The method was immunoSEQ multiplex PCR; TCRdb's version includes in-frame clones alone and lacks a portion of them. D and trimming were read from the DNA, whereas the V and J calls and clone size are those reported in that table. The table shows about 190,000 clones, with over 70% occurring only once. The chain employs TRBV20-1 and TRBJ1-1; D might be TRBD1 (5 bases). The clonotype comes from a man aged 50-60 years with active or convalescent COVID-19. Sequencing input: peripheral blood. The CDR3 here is CSAKGIKRAFF. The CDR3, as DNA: TGCAGTGCTAAGGGGATTAAAAGAGCTTTCTTT.